This T cell receptor (beta chain) is from a study of blood T cell repertoires in COVID-19. Study context: Italy, Spain and the United States were the sources of the convalescent and acute COVID-19 samples.

V shed 1 base and J shed 10 bases, with 13 bases lying between them. This CDR3 contains 14 residues. Germline CDR1 and CDR2: SEHNR and FQNEAQ (reference sequence). The protocol was immunoSEQ multiplex PCR, while the TCRdb copy is restricted to in-frame clones and leaves out a portion. The table shows fewer than 250,000 clones, with about nine tenths occurring only once. This clonotype originated in a man aged 25-45 years with COVID-19, enrolled during active disease. The V call is TRBV7-9, the J call TRBJ1-4; tentative D call: TRBD1 (5 bases). The sequenced sample was peripheral blood. DNA for the CDR3: TGTGCCAGCAGCTTAGAGGGGCGAAGAGGAAAACTGTTTTTT. The encoded protein is CASSLEGRRGKLFF.